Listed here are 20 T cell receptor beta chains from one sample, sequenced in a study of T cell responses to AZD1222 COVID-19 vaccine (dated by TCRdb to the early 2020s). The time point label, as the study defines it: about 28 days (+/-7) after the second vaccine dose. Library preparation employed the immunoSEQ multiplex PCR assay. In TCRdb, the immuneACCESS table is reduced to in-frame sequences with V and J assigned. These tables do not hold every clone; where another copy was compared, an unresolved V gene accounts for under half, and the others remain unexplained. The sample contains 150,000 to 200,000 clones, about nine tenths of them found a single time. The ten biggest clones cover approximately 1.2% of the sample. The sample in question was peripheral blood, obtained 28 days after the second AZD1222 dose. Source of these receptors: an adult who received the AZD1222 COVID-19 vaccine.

The CDR3 DNA is TGTGCCAGCAGTCCTAATGACAGGGTCGGCGAGCAGTACTTC. It yields the protein CASSPNDRVGEQYF. J is TRBJ2-7 and V is TRBV6-4; 7 bases map to TRBD1. There are 14 residues in the CDR3. Looked up from germline, CDR1 is MRHNA and CDR2 is SNTAGT. Germline trimming cut 5 bases from V and 6 bases from J; bases unmatched to any gene: 10.

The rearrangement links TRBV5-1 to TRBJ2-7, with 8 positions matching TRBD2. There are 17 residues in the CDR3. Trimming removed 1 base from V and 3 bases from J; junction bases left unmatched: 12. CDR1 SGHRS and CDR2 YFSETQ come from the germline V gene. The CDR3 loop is CASSLSSGSRPIYEQYF. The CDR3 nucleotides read TGCGCCAGCAGCTTGTCGAGCGGGAGCCGTCCCATCTACGAGCAGTACTTC. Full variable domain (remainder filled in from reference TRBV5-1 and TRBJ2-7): KAGVTQTPRYLIKTRGQQVTLSCSPISGHRSVSWYQQTPGQGLQFLFEYFSETQRNKGNFPGRFSGRQFSNSRSEMNVSTLELGDSALYLCASSLSSGSRPIYEQYFGPGTRLTVT.

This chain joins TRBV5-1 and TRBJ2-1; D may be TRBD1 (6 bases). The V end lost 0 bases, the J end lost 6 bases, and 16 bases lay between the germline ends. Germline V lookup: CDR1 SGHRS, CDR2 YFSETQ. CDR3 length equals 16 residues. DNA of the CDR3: TGCGCCAGCAGCTTGGCCGGCGCAGGGGCGGGCAATGAGCAGTTCTTC. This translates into CASSLAGAGAGNEQFF.

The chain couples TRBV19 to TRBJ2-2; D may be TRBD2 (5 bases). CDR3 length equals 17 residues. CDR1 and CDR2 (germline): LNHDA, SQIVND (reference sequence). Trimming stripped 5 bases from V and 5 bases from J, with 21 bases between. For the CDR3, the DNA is TGTGCCAGTAGTGTGTCCCTCCTAGGGAGTCGGACCGGGGAGCTGTTTTTT. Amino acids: CASSVSLLGSRTGELFF.

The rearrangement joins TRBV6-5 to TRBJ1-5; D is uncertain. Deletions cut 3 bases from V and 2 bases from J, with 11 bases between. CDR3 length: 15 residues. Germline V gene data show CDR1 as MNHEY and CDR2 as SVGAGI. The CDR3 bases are TGTGCCAGCAGTTATCGGGGAATGGGCAATCAGCCCCAGCATTTT. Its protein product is CASSYRGMGNQPQHF.

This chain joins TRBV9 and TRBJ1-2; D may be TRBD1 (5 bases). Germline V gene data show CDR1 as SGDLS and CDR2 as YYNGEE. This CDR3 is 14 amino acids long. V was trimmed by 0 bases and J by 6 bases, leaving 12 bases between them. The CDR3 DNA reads TGTGCCAGCAGCGTAGATGAAGGGGTAAATGGCTACACCTTC. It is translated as CASSVDEGVNGYTF.

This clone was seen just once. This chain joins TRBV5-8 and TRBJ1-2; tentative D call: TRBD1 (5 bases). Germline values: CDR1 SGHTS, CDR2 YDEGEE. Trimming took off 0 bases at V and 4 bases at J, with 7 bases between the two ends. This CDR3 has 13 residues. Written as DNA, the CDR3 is TGTGCCAGCAGCTTGGAAGGGGCCTATGGCTACACCTTC. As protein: CASSLEGAYGYTF. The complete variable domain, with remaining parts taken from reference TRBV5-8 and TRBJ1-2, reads EAGVTQSPTHLIKTRGQQATLRCSPISGHTSVYWYQQALGLGLQFLLWYDEGEERNRGNFPPRFSGRQFPNYSSELNVNALELEDSALYLCASSLEGAYGYTFGSGTRLTVV.

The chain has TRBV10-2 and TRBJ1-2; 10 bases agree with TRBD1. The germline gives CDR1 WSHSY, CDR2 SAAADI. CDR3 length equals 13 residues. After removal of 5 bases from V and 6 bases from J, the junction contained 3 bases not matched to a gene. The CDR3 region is CASSPTGGHGYTF. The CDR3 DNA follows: TGCGCCAGCAGTCCGACAGGGGGCCATGGCTACACCTTC.

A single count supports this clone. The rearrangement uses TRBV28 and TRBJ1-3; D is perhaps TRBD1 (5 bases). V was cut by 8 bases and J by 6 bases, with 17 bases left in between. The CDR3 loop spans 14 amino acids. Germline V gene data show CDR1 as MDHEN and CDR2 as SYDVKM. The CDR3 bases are TGTGCCAGCCTGACAATGGGGGGGACAAACACCATATATTTT. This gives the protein CASLTMGGTNTIYF. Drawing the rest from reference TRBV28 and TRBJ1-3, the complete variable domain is DVKVTQSSRYLVKRTGEKVFLECVQDMDHENMFWYRQDPGLGLRLIYFSYDVKMKEKGDIPEGYSVSREKKERFSLILESASTNQTSMYLCASLTMGGTNTIYFGEGSWLTVV.

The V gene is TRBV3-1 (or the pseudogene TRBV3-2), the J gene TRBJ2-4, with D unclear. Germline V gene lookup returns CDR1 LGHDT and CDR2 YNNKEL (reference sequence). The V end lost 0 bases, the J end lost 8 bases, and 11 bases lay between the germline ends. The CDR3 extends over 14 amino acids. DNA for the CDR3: TGTGCCAGCAGCCAAGAGTTGGGAACGGACATTCAGTACTTC. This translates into CASSQELGTDIQYF.

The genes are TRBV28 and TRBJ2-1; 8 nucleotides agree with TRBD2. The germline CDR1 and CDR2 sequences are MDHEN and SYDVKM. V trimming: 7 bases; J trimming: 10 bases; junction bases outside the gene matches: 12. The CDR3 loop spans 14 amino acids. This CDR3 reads CASITGTRKGEQFF. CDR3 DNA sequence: TGTGCCAGCATAACCGGGACTAGGAAGGGCGAGCAGTTCTTC.

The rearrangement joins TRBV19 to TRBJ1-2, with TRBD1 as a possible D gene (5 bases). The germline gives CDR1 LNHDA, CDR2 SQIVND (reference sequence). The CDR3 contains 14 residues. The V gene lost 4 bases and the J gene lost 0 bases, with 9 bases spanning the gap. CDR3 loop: CASSRDSTNYGYTF. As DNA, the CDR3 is TGTGCCAGTAGTAGGGACTCTACTAACTATGGCTACACCTTC.

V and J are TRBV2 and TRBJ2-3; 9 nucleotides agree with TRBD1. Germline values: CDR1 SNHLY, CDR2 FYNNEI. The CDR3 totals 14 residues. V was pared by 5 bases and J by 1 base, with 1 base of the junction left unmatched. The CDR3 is CASSRDRGTDTQYF. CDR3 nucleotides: TGTGCCAGCAGTCGGGACAGGGGCACAGATACGCAGTATTTT.

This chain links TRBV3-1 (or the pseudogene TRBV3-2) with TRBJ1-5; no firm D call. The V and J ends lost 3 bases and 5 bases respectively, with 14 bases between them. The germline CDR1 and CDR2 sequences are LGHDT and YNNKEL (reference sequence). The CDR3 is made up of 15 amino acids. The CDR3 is CASSQVLSDDQPQHF. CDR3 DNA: TGTGCCAGCAGCCAGGTTCTCAGCGACGATCAGCCCCAGCATTTT.

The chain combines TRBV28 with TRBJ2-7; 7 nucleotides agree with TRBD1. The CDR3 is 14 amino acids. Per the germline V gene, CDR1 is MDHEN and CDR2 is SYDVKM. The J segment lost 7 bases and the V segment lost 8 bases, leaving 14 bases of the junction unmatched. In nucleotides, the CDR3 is TGTGCCAGCCGTGACAGGGATATTTCGGGGGAGCAGTACTTC. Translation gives CASRDRDISGEQYF.

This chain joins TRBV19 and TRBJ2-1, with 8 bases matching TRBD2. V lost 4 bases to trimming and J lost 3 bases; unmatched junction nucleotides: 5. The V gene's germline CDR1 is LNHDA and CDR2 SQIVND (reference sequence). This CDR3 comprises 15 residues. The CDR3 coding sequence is TGTGCCAGTAGTAAATCGGGAGGGGACTACAATGAGCAGTTCTTC. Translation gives CASSKSGGDYNEQFF.

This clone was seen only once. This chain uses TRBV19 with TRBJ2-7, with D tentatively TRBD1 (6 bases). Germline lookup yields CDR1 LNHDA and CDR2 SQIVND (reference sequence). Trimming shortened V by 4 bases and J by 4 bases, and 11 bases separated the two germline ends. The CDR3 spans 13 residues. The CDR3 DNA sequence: TGTGCCAGTAGTAGCCGACAGGATTACGAGCAGTACTTC. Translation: CASSSRQDYEQYF.

This CDR3 reads CASSLTGAYNEQFF. The CDR3 nucleotides read TGTGCCAGCAGTCTAACTGGGGCCTACAATGAGCAGTTCTTC. This rearrangement joins TRBV27 to TRBJ2-1; no definite D call. V dropped 5 bases and J dropped 2 bases, with 10 bases sitting between them. Germline lookup yields CDR1 MNHEY and CDR2 SMNVEV (reference sequence). The CDR3 runs to 14 residues.

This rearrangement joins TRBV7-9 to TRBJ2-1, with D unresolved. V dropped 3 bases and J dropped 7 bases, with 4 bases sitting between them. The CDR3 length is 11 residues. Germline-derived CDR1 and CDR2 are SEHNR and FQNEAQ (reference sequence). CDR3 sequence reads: CASSFHNEQFF. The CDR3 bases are TGTGCCAGCAGCTTTCATAATGAGCAGTTCTTC.

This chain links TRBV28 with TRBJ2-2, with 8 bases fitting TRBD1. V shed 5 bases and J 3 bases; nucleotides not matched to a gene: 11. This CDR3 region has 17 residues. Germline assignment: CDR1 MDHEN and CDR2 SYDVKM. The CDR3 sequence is CASSPSGTGSYTGELFF. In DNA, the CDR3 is TGTGCCAGCAGTCCCTCCGGGACAGGCTCGTACACCGGGGAGCTGTTTTTT. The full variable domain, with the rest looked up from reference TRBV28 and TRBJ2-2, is DVKVTQSSRYLVKRTGEKVFLECVQDMDHENMFWYRQDPGLGLRLIYFSYDVKMKEKGDIPEGYSVSREKKERFSLILESASTNQTSMYLCASSPSGTGSYTGELFFGEGSRLTVL.